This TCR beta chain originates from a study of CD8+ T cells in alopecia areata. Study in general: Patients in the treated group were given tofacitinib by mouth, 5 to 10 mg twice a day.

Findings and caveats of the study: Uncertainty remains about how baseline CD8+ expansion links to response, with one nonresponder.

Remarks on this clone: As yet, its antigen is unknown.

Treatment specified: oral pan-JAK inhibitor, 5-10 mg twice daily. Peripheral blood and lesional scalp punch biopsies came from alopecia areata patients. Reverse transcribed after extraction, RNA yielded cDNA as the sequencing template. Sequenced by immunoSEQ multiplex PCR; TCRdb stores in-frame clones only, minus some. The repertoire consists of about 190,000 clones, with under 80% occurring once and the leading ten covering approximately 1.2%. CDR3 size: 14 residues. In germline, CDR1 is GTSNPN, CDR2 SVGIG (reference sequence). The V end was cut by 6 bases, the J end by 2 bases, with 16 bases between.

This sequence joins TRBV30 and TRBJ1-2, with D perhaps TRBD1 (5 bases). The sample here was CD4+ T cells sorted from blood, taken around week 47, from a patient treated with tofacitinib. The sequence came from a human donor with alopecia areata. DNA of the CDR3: TGTGCCTGTTGCCCCGGACACGGGAACTATGGCTACACCTTC. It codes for CACCPGHGNYGYTF.